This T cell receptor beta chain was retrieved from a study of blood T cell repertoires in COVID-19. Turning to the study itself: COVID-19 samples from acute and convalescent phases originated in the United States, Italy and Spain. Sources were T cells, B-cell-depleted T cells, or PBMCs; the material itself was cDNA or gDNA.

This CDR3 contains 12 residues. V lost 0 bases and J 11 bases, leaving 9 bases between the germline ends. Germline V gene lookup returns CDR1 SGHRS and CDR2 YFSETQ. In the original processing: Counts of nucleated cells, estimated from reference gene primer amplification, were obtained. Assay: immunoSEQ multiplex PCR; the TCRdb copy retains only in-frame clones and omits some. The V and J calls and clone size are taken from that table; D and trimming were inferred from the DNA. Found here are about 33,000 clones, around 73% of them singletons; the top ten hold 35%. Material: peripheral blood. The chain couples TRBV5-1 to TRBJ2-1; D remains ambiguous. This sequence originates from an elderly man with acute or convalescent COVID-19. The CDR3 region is CASSLGLRQQFF. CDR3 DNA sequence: TGCGCCAGCAGCTTGGGACTGCGACAGCAGTTCTTC.